The next 30 T cell receptor beta chains were all read from a single sample in a study of HIV-infected patients and healthy controls. No cell fractionation was done, so the repertoire covers all unsorted peripheral blood T cells. Around 450 ng RNA was reverse transcribed with alpha and beta constant-region primers. Alpha and beta chain libraries were made separately by chain-specific third strand synthesis with multiplexing indices. TCRdb analysed the 5' RACE reads with MiXCR anew, one entry per CDR3 protein. The sample holds more than 15,000 distinct CDR3 sequences, 9% to 15% seen once. Sequenced input: blood. The receptors derive from an adult in good health.

This clonotype was recorded a few times. The chain links TRBV7-2 to TRBJ1-6, with TRBD1 identical over 7 bases. The CDR3 extends over 14 amino acids. The J segment lost 10 bases and the V segment lost 5 bases, leaving 8 bases of the junction unmatched. Germline lookup yields CDR1 SGHTA and CDR2 FQGNSA. Written as DNA, the CDR3 is TGTGCCAGCAGCCCCTCCGGGACAGCCTCACCCCTCCACTTT. It encodes CASSPSGTASPLHF.

There are a few counts of this clonotype. The chain uses TRBV5-4 and TRBJ1-1; tentative D call: TRBD1 (5 bases). V was pared by 0 bases and J by 5 bases, with 14 bases between. There are 15 residues in the CDR3. CDR1 and CDR2 from the germline V gene are SGHNT and YYREEE (reference sequence). CDR3 loop: CASSLVRGTSTEAFF. The CDR3 DNA is TGTGCCAGCAGCTTGGTTCGGGGGACGAGTACTGAAGCTTTCTTT.

This clonotype is classed as medium-sized (0.01 to 0.1%). The CDR3, as DNA: TGTGCCAGCAGTTGGGGACCTTACAATGAGCAGTTCTTC. The encoded protein is CASSWGPYNEQFF. This chain connects TRBV12-3 or TRBV12-4 to TRBJ2-1; D could derive from TRBD1 or TRBD2 (5 bases each). Trimming took off 4 bases at V and 4 bases at J, with 8 bases between the two ends. The CDR3 contains 13 residues.

V usage is TRBV7-2 and J usage is TRBJ2-5, with a weak D call TRBD1 (6 bases). Trimming took off 2 bases at V and 5 bases at J, with 15 bases between the two ends. The CDR3 consists of 15 residues. Germline V gene data show CDR1 as SGHTA and CDR2 as FQGNSA. CDR3 sequence reads: CASSLTSRTAETQYF. The CDR3 nucleotides read TGTGCCAGCAGCTTAACGAGTAGGACAGCCGAGACCCAGTACTTC.

In this sample, this clonotype is medium-sized. The chain is built from TRBV12-3 or TRBV12-4 and TRBJ1-2; D uncertain. V was trimmed by 2 bases and J by 8 bases, leaving 12 bases between them. The CDR3 has 13 residues. CDR3 protein: CASSLWGTEGYTF. The CDR3, as DNA: TGTGCCAGCAGTTTATGGGGAACGGAAGGCTACACCTTC.

This clonotype was detected a few times. The chain combines TRBV4-3 with TRBJ2-3; perhaps TRBD1 as D (5 bases). V lost 4 bases and J lost 0, with 17 bases in between. The germline CDR1 and CDR2 sequences are LGHNA and YSLEER. This CDR3 has 17 residues. As DNA, the CDR3 is TGCGCCAGCAGCCCCCAGGGCTGGCCCACTAGCACAGATACGCAGTATTTT. Amino acids: CASSPQGWPTSTDTQYF.

This chain uses TRBV28 with TRBJ1-4; 7 bases agree with TRBD1. V shed 6 bases, J shed 3 bases, and the junction held 4 bases outside the gene matches. The CDR3 is 14 amino acids. Germline CDR1 MDHEN, CDR2 SYDVKM. Here the CDR3 DNA reads TGTGCCAGCAGGCAGGGGGGCTCTAATGAAAAACTGTTTTTT. As protein: CASRQGGSNEKLFF.

This clonotype was picked up many times. The chain is built from TRBV7-2 and TRBJ2-7, with 10 bases matching TRBD1. Trimming cost V 5 bases and J 6 bases; bases outside gene matches: 13. The germline CDR1 and CDR2 sequences are SGHTA and FQGNSA. This CDR3 is 16 amino acids long. CDR3 coding DNA: TGTGCCAGCAGCCATCGGTGGGGGACAGGGGATCGCGAGCAGTACTTC. Translation gives CASSHRWGTGDREQYF. Looking up the rest from reference TRBV7-2 and TRBJ2-7 gives the full variable domain: GAGVSQSPSNKVTEKGKDVELRCDPISGHTALYWYRQSLGQGLEFLIYFQGNSAPDKSGLPSDRFSAERTGGSVSTLTIQRTQQEDSAVYLCASSHRWGTGDREQYFGPGTRLTVT.

Ten or more counts support this clonotype. J is TRBJ1-1 and V is TRBV6-5, with D maybe TRBD1 (6 bases). CDR3 length: 14 amino acids. The ends were cut back, 4 bases at V and 4 bases at J, with 13 bases in the middle. Germline V gene lookup returns CDR1 MNHEY and CDR2 SVGAGI. CDR3 region: CASSLTRGPTEAFF. The CDR3 DNA follows: TGTGCCAGCAGTTTGACCAGGGGCCCCACTGAAGCTTTCTTT.

This clonotype showed up many times. The chain combines TRBV6-5 with TRBJ2-7; D perhaps matches TRBD2 (6 bases). There are 16 residues in the CDR3. Germline CDR1 reads MNHEY; CDR2 reads SVGAGI. Trimming removed 6 bases at V and 5 bases at J, with 23 bases between. The CDR3 nucleotides read TGTGCCAGCAGGACCCTTGGGACTGCCCATCGTAACGAGCAGTACTTC. This codes for CASRTLGTAHRNEQYF.

This chain uses TRBV3-1 with TRBJ1-4; TRBD1 might be the D (5 bases). Germline CDR1 is LGHDT and CDR2 is YNNKEL (reference sequence). This CDR3 has 15 amino acids. Trimming removed 4 bases from V and 8 bases from J, with 17 bases in between. This CDR3 is CASSLTAWAGEKLFF. CDR3 nucleotides: TGTGCCAGCAGCCTCACAGCCTGGGCAGGGGAAAAACTGTTTTTT. The full variable domain, its missing parts supplied by reference TRBV3-1 and TRBJ1-4, is DTAVSQTPKYLVTQMGNDKSIKCEQNLGHDTMYWYKQDSKKFLKIMFSYNNKELIINETVPNRFSPKSPDKAHLNLHINSLELGDSAVYFCASSLTAWAGEKLFFGSGTQLSVL.

The chain has TRBV7-6 and TRBJ2-7; perhaps TRBD2 as D (7 bases). Trimming removed 6 bases from V and 5 bases from J, with 20 bases in between. Per germline, CDR1 SGHVS and CDR2 FNYEAQ. The CDR3 is 15 residues long. The CDR3 protein is CASSPRGGGADEQYF. DNA of the CDR3: TGTGCCAGCAGTCCTCGAGGGGGGGGGGCCGACGAGCAGTACTTC.

This clonotype is deemed medium-sized. The rearrangement links TRBV7-9 to TRBJ1-1, with D uncertain. V was clipped by 3 bases and J by 5 bases, with 10 bases between them. The CDR3 is 13 amino acids. Germline V gene sequence: CDR1 SEHNR, CDR2 FQNEAQ (reference sequence). The CDR3 sequence is CASSFTGRTEAFF. CDR3 sequence (DNA): TGTGCCAGCAGCTTTACCGGACGGACTGAAGCTTTCTTT.

This clonotype has ten or more counts. The chain combines TRBV6-2 or TRBV6-3 with TRBJ2-1, with D tentatively TRBD1 (5 bases). CDR1 and CDR2 (germline): MNHEY, SVGEGT. V lost 2 bases, J lost 0 bases, and 20 bases lay in between. CDR3 size: 19 residues. CDR3 sequence: CASSYVGRAPTRSYNEQFF. DNA of the CDR3: TGTGCCAGCAGTTACGTAGGCAGGGCACCGACACGCTCCTACAATGAGCAGTTCTTC.

This clonotype has ten or more counts. The chain couples TRBV13 to TRBJ2-3; D is uncertain. The germline CDR1 and CDR2 sequences are PRHDT and FYEKMQ (reference sequence). The V gene lost 2 bases and the J gene lost 6 bases, with 6 bases spanning the gap. The CDR3 sequence is 12 residues long. CDR3 sequence reads: CASSLQSDTQYF. The CDR3 DNA reads as TGTGCCAGCAGCTTACAGAGCGATACGCAGTATTTT.

The CDR3 loop is CAWCMGNRNTEAFF. In nucleotides, the CDR3 is TGTGCCTGGTGCATGGGAAACCGGAACACTGAAGCTTTCTTT. The rearrangement uses TRBV30 and TRBJ1-1, with D uncertain. There are 14 residues in the CDR3. Trimming shortened V by 5 bases and J by 1 base, and 14 bases separated the two germline ends. CDR1 and CDR2 from the germline V gene are GTSNPN and SVGIG (reference sequence).

This clonotype was picked up many times. The J gene is TRBJ2-5, the V gene TRBV7-2; 9 bases fit TRBD2. The CDR3 loop spans 13 amino acids. The germline gives CDR1 SGHTA, CDR2 FQGNSA. V shed 6 bases, J shed 4 bases, and the junction held 3 bases outside the gene matches. CDR3 sequence: CASRNSGGETQYF. The CDR3 nucleotides read TGTGCCAGCAGAAATAGCGGGGGAGAGACCCAGTACTTC.

By sample share, this clonotype is medium-sized. The gene calls are TRBV7-2 and TRBJ2-1; D call uncertain. CDR1 and CDR2 (germline): SGHTA, FQGNSA. The CDR3 loop spans 15 amino acids. V gave up 5 bases and J gave up 4 bases, with 15 bases separating them. The CDR3, as DNA: TGTGCCAGCAGCCGTGATCCGTTCCCTTACAATGAGCAGTTCTTC. It is translated as CASSRDPFPYNEQFF.

This clonotype counts as medium-sized. V gene TRBV4-2 combines with J gene TRBJ1-5; D is possibly TRBD1 (5 bases). Trimming cost V 0 bases and J 5 bases, with 17 bases left between them. This CDR3 spans 17 amino acids. Germline CDR1 reads LGHNA; CDR2 reads YNFKEQ. The CDR3 DNA reads TGTGCCAGCAGCCAAGAAGGGGTGGGAGAGGGTTATCAGCCCCAGCATTTT. It is translated as CASSQEGVGEGYQPQHF.

By frequency in the sample, this clonotype is medium-sized. The gene calls are TRBV7-2 and TRBJ1-5; D may be TRBD1 (6 bases). The CDR3 covers 16 residues. Germline CDR1 is SGHTA and CDR2 is FQGNSA. Trimming pared 4 bases from V and 4 bases from J, leaving 17 bases between. CDR3 protein: CASSSRITGLNQPQHF. CDR3 nucleotide sequence: TGTGCCAGCAGCTCGAGAATAACAGGGCTTAATCAGCCCCAGCATTTT.

Sample share makes this clonotype medium-sized. The rearrangement joins TRBV5-5 to TRBJ2-5; D unclear. The ends were cut back, 2 bases at V and 4 bases at J, with 9 bases in the middle. The V gene's germline CDR1 is SGHKS and CDR2 YYEKEE (reference sequence). This CDR3 contains 13 residues. The CDR3 nucleotides are TGTGCCAGCAGCTTCTTTCCGGGAGAGACCCAGTACTTC. Its protein product is CASSFFPGETQYF.

This clonotype rates as medium-sized. CDR3 bases: TGTGCCAGCAGTTTGGGAGCGGGGGGGACTGAGCAGTTCTTC. This gives the protein CASSLGAGGTEQFF. This chain joins TRBV12-3 or TRBV12-4 and TRBJ2-1; 10 positions match TRBD2. V dropped 3 bases and J dropped 9; count of bases not matched to a gene: 5. The CDR3 is made up of 14 amino acids.

This clonotype appeared many times. The genes are TRBV6-5 and TRBJ1-1; no clear D gene. The ends were cut back, 2 bases at V and 0 bases at J, with 7 bases in the middle. Germline V CDR1 and CDR2: MNHEY, SVGAGI. The CDR3 has 14 residues. CDR3 sequence (DNA): TGTGCCAGCAGTTACCTCCACCTGAACACTGAAGCTTTCTTT. It yields the protein CASSYLHLNTEAFF.

There are many counts of this clonotype. The chain combines TRBV5-1 with TRBJ2-3; D is perhaps TRBD2 (6 bases). V dropped 0 bases and J dropped 3 bases, with 11 bases sitting between them. Germline V gene sequence: CDR1 SGHRS, CDR2 YFSETQ. This CDR3 region has 15 residues. DNA for the CDR3: TGCGCCAGCAGCTTGGGGGACTCAACGACAGATACGCAGTATTTT. It encodes CASSLGDSTTDTQYF.

This clonotype was picked up many times. The CDR3 coding sequence is TGTGCCAGCGGCTCGGGGTCTACAGATACGCAGTATTTT. This gives the protein CASGSGSTDTQYF. The chain uses TRBV6-4 and TRBJ2-3; TRBD2 might be the D (5 bases). Trimming left V 8 bases short and J 3 bases short, with 12 bases between. The CDR3 is 13 residues long. In germline, CDR1 is MRHNA, CDR2 SNTAGT.

In this sample, this clonotype turned up many times. CDR3 nucleotides: TGTGCCAGCAGTTTGCAGTTATACACAGATACGCAGTATTTT. Translated, it gives CASSLQLYTDTQYF. V and J are TRBV27 and TRBJ2-3; D not certain. The CDR3 spans 14 residues. Deletions cut 3 bases from V and 2 bases from J, with 9 bases between. The germline gives CDR1 MNHEY, CDR2 SMNVEV (reference sequence).

This clonotype was detected many times. J is TRBJ2-1 and V is TRBV6-2 or TRBV6-3; D is tentatively TRBD1 or TRBD2 (5 bases each). CDR1 is MNHEY, CDR2 SVGEGT, per germline. Trimming took off 6 bases at V and 3 bases at J, with 12 bases between the two ends. The CDR3 is 14 residues long. The CDR3 sequence: CASRGVAFYNEQFF. CDR3 nucleotide sequence: TGTGCCAGCAGGGGGGTGGCGTTCTACAATGAGCAGTTCTTC.

This clonotype showed up many times. This sequence joins TRBV5-6 and TRBJ2-7; 7 bases are a match to TRBD1. V shed 2 bases and J 6 bases; nucleotides not matched to a gene: 5. The CDR3 covers 13 residues. Germline values: CDR1 SGHDT, CDR2 YYEEEE. The chain's CDR3 is CASSFNRGGEQYF. The CDR3 bases are TGTGCCAGCAGCTTTAACAGGGGTGGCGAGCAGTACTTC.

This clonotype showed up many times. The chain joins TRBV7-9 to TRBJ2-5, with TRBD2 matching 8 bases. The CDR3 sequence is 14 residues long. After removal of 8 bases from V and 3 bases from J, the junction contained 8 bases not matched to a gene. Germline assignment: CDR1 SEHNR and CDR2 FQNEAQ (reference sequence). CDR3 loop: CASGTGGHEETQYF. The CDR3 DNA reads TGTGCCAGCGGCACGGGGGGGCATGAAGAGACCCAGTACTTC.

J is TRBJ2-5 and V is TRBV18; D gene ambiguous. Germline V lookup: CDR1 KGHSH, CDR2 LQKENI. The CDR3 covers 13 residues. Trimming pared 1 base from V and 1 base from J, leaving 4 bases between. CDR3 sequence (DNA): TGTGCCAGCTCACCACAGGGCCAAGAGACCCAGTACTTC. Translating it yields CASSPQGQETQYF.